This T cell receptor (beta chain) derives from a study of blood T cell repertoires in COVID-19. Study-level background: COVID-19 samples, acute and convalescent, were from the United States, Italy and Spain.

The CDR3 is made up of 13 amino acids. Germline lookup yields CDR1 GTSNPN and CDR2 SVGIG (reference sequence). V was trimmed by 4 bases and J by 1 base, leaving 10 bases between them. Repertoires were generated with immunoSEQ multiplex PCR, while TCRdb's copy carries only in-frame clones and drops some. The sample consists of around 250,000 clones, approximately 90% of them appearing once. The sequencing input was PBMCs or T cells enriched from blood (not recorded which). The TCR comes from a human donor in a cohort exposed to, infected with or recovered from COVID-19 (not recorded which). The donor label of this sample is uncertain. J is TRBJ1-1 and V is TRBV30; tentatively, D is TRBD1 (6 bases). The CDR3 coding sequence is TGTGCCTGGAAAGGACAGCCGAACACTGAAGCTTTCTTT. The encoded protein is CAWKGQPNTEAFF.